Following are 8 T cell receptor beta chains from one sample sequenced in a study of shared clonotypes between healthy human individuals. The protocol was immunoSEQ multiplex PCR, while the TCRdb copy is restricted to in-frame clones and leaves out a portion. The data contain 2.3 million or so clones, just over 90% of them singletons. Sequencing input: naive CD4+ T cells from PBMCs. Subset denoted: CD45RA+ positively selected. These receptors originate from a man aged 18 to 35 in good health. Some clones in this sample may be carry-over from other donors' samples.

The chain recombines TRBV28 with TRBJ2-1; unclear D gene. This CDR3 is 15 amino acids long. CDR1 is MDHEN, CDR2 SYDVKM, per germline. Trimming pared 6 bases from V and 0 bases from J, leaving 12 bases between. CDR3 nucleotide sequence: TGTGCCAGCAGCCTACACGATAGCTCCTACAATGAGCAGTTCTTC. This codes for CASSLHDSSYNEQFF.

The chain has TRBV28 and TRBJ1-2; a weak D match, TRBD1 (5 bases). The length of the CDR3 is 15 residues. Germline lookup yields CDR1 MDHEN and CDR2 SYDVKM. The ends were cut back, 4 bases at V and 5 bases at J, with 17 bases in the middle. The chain's CDR3 is CASSSFGVGQYGYTF. CDR3 nucleotide sequence: TGTGCCAGCAGTTCCTTTGGGGTGGGGCAGTATGGCTACACCTTC.

The chain carries TRBV27 and TRBJ2-2, with TRBD2 identical over 7 bases. Germline CDR1 MNHEY, CDR2 SMNVEV (reference sequence). Losses at the gene ends were 7 bases for V and 2 bases for J; bases not matched to a gene: 10. This CDR3 contains 16 residues. DNA of the CDR3: TGTGCCAGCACCCTTAAGCCTAGCGGAAACACCGGGGAGCTGTTTTTT. Amino acid sequence: CASTLKPSGNTGELFF.

This chain links TRBV2 with TRBJ2-3, with 14 bases lining up with TRBD2. The germline CDR1 and CDR2 sequences are SNHLY and FYNNEI. This CDR3 contains 20 residues. V was clipped by 6 bases and J by 2 bases; unmatched bases: 16. CDR3 coding DNA: TGTGCCAGCAGGTCCGGGACTAGCGGGAGCCATCCCCTTCCCACAGATACGCAGTATTTT. Protein product: CASRSGTSGSHPLPTDTQYF.

The chain carries TRBV2 and TRBJ1-5, with 7 bases identical to TRBD1. Germline V gene lookup returns CDR1 SNHLY and CDR2 FYNNEI. The trim removed 11 bases at V and 1 base at J, leaving 5 bases unmatched. CDR3 length equals 13 residues. The CDR3 DNA follows: TGTGCCGCCACAGGGGAGAGCAATCAGCCCCAGCATTTT. It codes for CAATGESNQPQHF.

The gene calls are TRBV4-1 and TRBJ2-1; D may be TRBD1 (6 bases). V lost 1 base and J lost 9, with 13 bases in between. This CDR3 contains 14 residues. Germline V gene sequence: CDR1 MGHRA, CDR2 YSYEKL. The CDR3 protein is CASSQAPTGLEQFF. The CDR3 bases are TGCGCCAGCAGCCAAGCACCCACAGGGCTTGAGCAGTTCTTC.

The chain employs TRBV5-1 and TRBJ2-5; possible D gene TRBD1, 6 bases. Germline V gene sequence: CDR1 SGHRS, CDR2 YFSETQ. The CDR3 totals 14 residues. Trimming cost V 4 bases and J 5 bases, with 15 bases left between them. The CDR3 nucleotides read TGCGCCAGCAGCGCCGGGGACATATGGGAGACCCAGTACTTC. It specifies CASSAGDIWETQYF.

The chain has TRBV4-3 and TRBJ2-5; TRBD2 aligns across 8 bases. V lost 4 bases to trimming and J lost 5 bases; unmatched junction nucleotides: 9. CDR1 and CDR2 (germline): LGHNA, YSLEER. This CDR3 has 15 amino acids. CDR3 nucleotides: TGCGCCAGCAGCCCTAGGGCGGGGGGCCAGGAGACCCAGTACTTC. Its translation: CASSPRAGGQETQYF.